This T cell receptor (beta chain) was obtained from a study of regulatory dendritic cells for organ transplantation. TCRdb's copy holds only in-frame clones and misses some; the assay was immunoSEQ multiplex PCR. The sample contains fewer than 40,000 clones, roughly nine tenths of which appear only once. The CDR3 consists of 13 residues. V was trimmed by 3 bases and J by 8 bases, leaving 13 bases between them. From germline, CDR1 is SQVTM and CDR2 ANQGSEA. The receptor's source is a human donor in good health. Sample: naive CD4+ T cells from blood. Indicated subset: CD45RA+ naive T cells. The chain joins TRBV29-1 to TRBJ1-4; D perhaps matches TRBD1 (5 bases). The CDR3 DNA reads TGCAGCGTTGACGGGGGGTTTGGGGAAAAACTGTTTTTT. Translating gives CSVDGGFGEKLFF.